Given below is one TCR beta chain in context. Authors' processing steps: Scientists estimated how many nucleated cells there were by amplifying reference gene primers. Profiling relied on immunoSEQ multiplex PCR, and the TCRdb table lists in-frame clones only, not all of them. D and trimming were read from the DNA, whereas the V and J calls and clone size are those reported in that table. In the table there are tens of thousands of clones, 80% of which are singletons. This sample is drawn from a study of blood T cell repertoires in COVID-19. Across the whole study: Sources were T cells, B-cell-depleted T cells, or PBMCs; the material itself was cDNA or gDNA.

Between the trimmed V and J ends, which lost 0 bases and 7 bases, there was a span of 9 bases. The germline V gene encodes CDR1 LGHDT and CDR2 YNNKEL (reference sequence). CDR3 size: 13 residues. V is TRBV3-1 (or the pseudogene TRBV3-2) and J is TRBJ1-2, with D unclear. The receptor comes from a man aged 30 to 45 with COVID-19, enrolled during active disease. The material sequenced was peripheral blood. CDR3 protein: CASSQDTGGGYTF. Written as DNA, the CDR3 is TGTGCCAGCAGCCAAGATACGGGAGGTGGCTACACCTTC.